The 21 T cell receptor beta chains below all came from one sample that was sequenced in a study of shared clonotypes between healthy human individuals. Some clones are missing from TCRdb's copy, which holds only in-frame ones; the method was immunoSEQ multiplex PCR. The sample records roughly 680,000 clones, approximately 77% being singletons. The sequenced sample consisted of memory CD4+ T cells sorted from blood. As for subset: CD45RA-negative fraction. Receptors were obtained from a woman aged 30 to 39 in good health.

The chain uses TRBV2 and TRBJ1-5; 7 bases agree with TRBD1. CDR3 length equals 13 residues. CDR1 is SNHLY, CDR2 FYNNEI, per germline. J was trimmed by 5 bases and V by 6 bases; bases with no gene match: 4. Written as DNA, the CDR3 is TGTGCCAGCAGGACAGGGTTTGATCAGCCCCAGCATTTT. Its protein is CASRTGFDQPQHF. The full variable domain, in which reference TRBV2 and TRBJ1-5 provide the parts outside the CDR3, is EPEVTQTPSHQVTQMGQEVILRCVPISNHLYFYWYRQILGQKVEFLVSFYNNEISEKSEIFDDQFSVERPDGSNFTLKIRSTKLEDSAMYFCASRTGFDQPQHFGDGTRLSIL.

This chain connects TRBV19 to TRBJ2-7; no definite D call. The CDR3 has 14 amino acids. Germline assignment: CDR1 LNHDA and CDR2 SQIVND (reference sequence). Trimming pared 1 base from V and 6 bases from J, leaving 13 bases between. CDR3: CASSIGQESSEQYF. CDR3 bases: TGTGCCAGTAGTATAGGCCAAGAATCCAGCGAGCAGTACTTC.

V and J are TRBV28 and TRBJ1-2, with 11 bases matching TRBD1. Per the germline V gene, CDR1 is MDHEN and CDR2 is SYDVKM. V shed 4 bases and J 6 bases; nucleotides not matched to a gene: 7. The CDR3 runs to 15 residues. The CDR3 spells CASSSGQGAGDGYTF. CDR3 nucleotides: TGTGCCAGCAGTTCAGGACAGGGGGCGGGGGATGGCTACACCTTC.

This clone came up many times. CDR3 bases: TGTGCCAGCAGGACAGGGGGCGCGGGCACAGATACGCAGTATTTT. Translated: CASRTGGAGTDTQYF. The chain is built from TRBV27 and TRBJ2-3; 10 nucleotides match TRBD1. This CDR3 spans 15 amino acids. The V gene's germline CDR1 is MNHEY and CDR2 SMNVEV (reference sequence). The junction had 4 bases not matched to a gene; V was cut back by 6 bases and J by 1 base.

The chain employs TRBV10-3 and TRBJ1-2; a possible D gene is TRBD1 (5 bases). Germline lookup yields CDR1 ENHRY and CDR2 SYGVKD. CDR3 length equals 13 residues. The V gene lost 8 bases and the J gene lost 2 bases, with 12 bases spanning the gap. This CDR3 is CAIGGRTNYGYTF. The DNA of the CDR3 is TGTGCCATCGGTGGCAGGACAAACTATGGCTACACCTTC.

Only a few counts were recorded for this clone. V gene TRBV6-1 combines with J gene TRBJ2-7; D tentatively reads TRBD1 or TRBD2 (5 bases each). Germline V gene lookup returns CDR1 MNHNS and CDR2 SASEGT. This CDR3 has 15 amino acids. Trimming shortened V by 8 bases and J by 0 bases, and 17 bases separated the two germline ends. The CDR3 DNA follows: TGTGCCAGCTGCCCCGGGACGTTGAGCTCCTACGAGCAGTACTTC. As protein: CASCPGTLSSYEQYF.

Only a few counts were recorded for this clone. The chain combines TRBV5-8 with TRBJ2-7; D is tentatively TRBD1 or TRBD2 (5 bases each). CDR3 size: 14 residues. Per germline, CDR1 SGHTS and CDR2 YDEGEE. V lost 4 bases to trimming and J lost 3 bases, with 14 bases between them. The CDR3 region is CASSTWDQNYEQYF. The CDR3 nucleotides read TGTGCCAGCAGCACCTGGGACCAAAACTACGAGCAGTACTTC.

The chain employs TRBV18 and TRBJ2-3, with 9 positions matching TRBD2. Germline V gene sequence: CDR1 KGHSH, CDR2 LQKENI. V lost 2 bases and J lost 9; bases outside the gene matches: 6. This CDR3 is 14 amino acids long. This CDR3 is CASSPSPSGITQYF. CDR3 in DNA: TGTGCCAGCTCACCAAGCCCTAGCGGGATCACGCAGTATTTT.

The chain uses TRBV4-1 and TRBJ2-1; TRBD1 aligns across 10 bases. The CDR3 runs to 19 residues. CDR1 is MGHRA and CDR2 is YSYEKL in the germline V gene. Trimming cost V 3 bases and J 5 bases; bases outside gene matches: 16. The CDR3 region has the DNA TGCGCCAGCAGCCACAAACCTTATAACCGGGACAGGGGAAACAATGAGCAGTTCTTC. Translated, it gives CASSHKPYNRDRGNNEQFF.

As to this clone: Distinct nucleotide sequences in the sample also encode this CDR3. This chain uses TRBV6-1 with TRBJ1-1, with TRBD1 identical over 7 bases. Unmatched junction bases numbered 3, after V lost 4 bases and J lost 1 base. Germline loops: CDR1 MNHNS, CDR2 SASEGT. The CDR3 is 14 amino acids. The CDR3 nucleotides are TGTGCCAGCAGTGCCGACAGGGCGAACACTGAAGCTTTCTTT. Its protein is CASSADRANTEAFF.

This clone came up a few times. This chain joins TRBV18 and TRBJ2-1; D is possibly TRBD2 (6 bases). Per the germline V gene, CDR1 is KGHSH and CDR2 is LQKENI. CDR3 length: 15 amino acids. The V end lost 3 bases, the J end lost 2 bases, and 11 bases lay between the germline ends. The CDR3 DNA reads as TGTGCCAGCTCACCCTACCGGGAGACCTACAATGAGCAGTTCTTC. It codes for CASSPYRETYNEQFF.

The chain couples TRBV28 to TRBJ1-3; D is unresolved. Germline CDR1 reads MDHEN; CDR2 reads SYDVKM. The CDR3 is 15 residues long. V gave up 3 bases and J gave up 0 bases, with 9 bases separating them. The CDR3 DNA sequence: TGTGCCAGCAGTTTGCCGATTTTCTCTGGAAACACCATATATTTT. This sequence encodes CASSLPIFSGNTIYF.

The chain combines TRBV11-1 with TRBJ1-5; 8 nucleotides match TRBD1. Germline-derived CDR1 and CDR2 are SGHAT and FQDESV (reference sequence). The V and J ends lost 5 bases and 2 bases, in that order; junction bases with no gene match: 2. The CDR3 consists of 14 residues. The CDR3 is CASSLGQGNQPQHF. CDR3 nucleotide sequence: TGTGCCAGCAGCCTGGGACAGGGCAATCAGCCCCAGCATTTT.

The V gene is TRBV28, the J gene TRBJ1-5, with D unresolved. V dropped 8 bases and J dropped 2 bases, with 10 bases sitting between them. Germline V gene sequence: CDR1 MDHEN, CDR2 SYDVKM. This CDR3 is 13 amino acids long. CDR3 region: CASFDDGNQPQHF. In nucleotides, the CDR3 is TGTGCCAGCTTTGACGATGGCAATCAGCCCCAGCATTTT.

This chain connects TRBV14 to TRBJ2-1; no firm D call. The CDR3 covers 13 residues. Germline-derived CDR1 and CDR2 are SGHDN and FVKESK. Trimming left V 1 base short and J 12 bases short, with 13 bases between. The CDR3 bases are TGTGCCAGCAGCCAAGTCGGCGTGGAGTCGCAGTTCTTC. It codes for CASSQVGVESQFF.

The V and J genes are TRBV28 and TRBJ1-1; the D is unclear. This CDR3 is built from 14 residues. The germline V gene encodes CDR1 MDHEN and CDR2 SYDVKM. Trimming shortened V by 1 base and J by 1 base, and 7 bases separated the two germline ends. The CDR3 protein is CASSLLRQNTEAFF. CDR3 in DNA: TGTGCCAGCAGTTTATTGAGACAGAACACTGAAGCTTTCTTT.

As DNA, the CDR3 is TGTGCCAGCAGTCCCTTGGAGCGGGAGGGCCCGAATGAGCAGTTCTTC. Translated, it gives CASSPLEREGPNEQFF. The chain is built from TRBV28 and TRBJ2-1, with TRBD2 matching 10 bases. J gave up 7 bases and V 5 bases, and 11 bases lay outside the gene matches. The CDR3 is 16 amino acids. Germline V gives CDR1 MDHEN, CDR2 SYDVKM.

The J gene is TRBJ1-1, the V gene TRBV2; TRBD1 matches 10 bases. CDR3 length: 15 residues. Trimming cost V 3 bases and J 3 bases; bases outside gene matches: 4. Germline V gene sequence: CDR1 SNHLY, CDR2 FYNNEI. The CDR3 bases are TGTGCCAGCAGTGACGGGACAGGGGTCGACACTGAAGCTTTCTTT. Translating gives CASSDGTGVDTEAFF. The variable domain in full, with the rest retrieved from reference TRBV2 and TRBJ1-1, is EPEVTQTPSHQVTQMGQEVILRCVPISNHLYFYWYRQILGQKVEFLVSFYNNEISEKSEIFDDQFSVERPDGSNFTLKIRSTKLEDSAMYFCASSDGTGVDTEAFFGQGTRLTVV.

As regards this clone: The sample contains more than one DNA sequence encoding this CDR3. V gene TRBV5-6 combines with J gene TRBJ1-2; D unclear. This CDR3 comprises 14 residues. The V end lost 0 bases, the J end lost 1 base, and 7 bases lay between the germline ends. Per the germline V gene, CDR1 is SGHDT and CDR2 is YYEEEE. CDR3 residues: CASSLGTDNYGYTF. The CDR3 DNA reads TGTGCCAGCAGCTTGGGGACGGATAACTATGGCTACACCTTC.

V usage is TRBV19 and J usage is TRBJ1-2; D uncertain. V lost 4 bases and J lost 2, with 14 bases in between. Looked up from germline, CDR1 is LNHDA and CDR2 is SQIVND (reference sequence). There are 15 residues in the CDR3. CDR3 coding DNA: TGTGCCAGTAGTACCAAACCGGGTCCGAACTATGGCTACACCTTC. Protein sequence: CASSTKPGPNYGYTF.

The V gene is TRBV6-1, the J gene TRBJ2-7; 11 nucleotides align to TRBD1. The CDR3 loop spans 15 amino acids. V lost 1 base, J lost 5 bases, and 4 bases stayed unmatched. Germline values: CDR1 MNHNS, CDR2 SASEGT. CDR3 in amino acids: CASSEVGDRGDEQYF. CDR3 sequence (DNA): TGTGCCAGCAGTGAAGTAGGGGACAGGGGGGACGAGCAGTACTTC.